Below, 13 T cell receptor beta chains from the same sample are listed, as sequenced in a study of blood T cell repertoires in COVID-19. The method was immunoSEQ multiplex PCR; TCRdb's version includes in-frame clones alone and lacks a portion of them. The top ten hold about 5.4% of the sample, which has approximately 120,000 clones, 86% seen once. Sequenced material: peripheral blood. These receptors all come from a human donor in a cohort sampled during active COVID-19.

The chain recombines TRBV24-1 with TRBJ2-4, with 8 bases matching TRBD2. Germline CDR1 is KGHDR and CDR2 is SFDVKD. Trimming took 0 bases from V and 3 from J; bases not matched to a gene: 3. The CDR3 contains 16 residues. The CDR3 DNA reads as TGTGCCACCAGTGATTTGAAGAGCGGGAGCAAAAACATTCAGTACTTC. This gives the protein CATSDLKSGSKNIQYF.

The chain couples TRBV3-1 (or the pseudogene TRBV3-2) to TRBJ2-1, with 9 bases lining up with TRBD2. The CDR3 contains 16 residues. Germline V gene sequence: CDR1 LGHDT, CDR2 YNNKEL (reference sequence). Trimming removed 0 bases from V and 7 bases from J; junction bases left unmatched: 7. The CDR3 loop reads CASSQDPAGGKNEQFF. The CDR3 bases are TGTGCCAGCAGCCAAGATCCGGCGGGAGGGAAAAATGAGCAGTTCTTC.

CDR3 region: CASKNQMGARNEQFF. For the CDR3, the DNA is TGTGCCAGCAAGAATCAGATGGGAGCTCGGAATGAGCAGTTCTTC. The chain is built from TRBV28 and TRBJ2-1; tentative D call: TRBD2 (5 bases). The CDR3 spans 15 residues. CDR1 is MDHEN and CDR2 is SYDVKM in the germline V gene. Trimming left V 7 bases short and J 7 bases short, with 20 bases between.

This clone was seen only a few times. CDR3 region: CASSLLGSEGDNSPLHF. In DNA form, the CDR3 reads TGTGCCAGCAGTCTTCTTGGGAGTGAGGGGGATAATTCACCCCTCCACTTT. The chain couples TRBV27 to TRBJ1-6; possibly TRBD1 for D (6 bases). Germline V CDR1 and CDR2: MNHEY, SMNVEV (reference sequence). This CDR3 comprises 17 residues. The V gene lost 5 bases and the J gene lost 5 bases, with 19 bases spanning the gap.

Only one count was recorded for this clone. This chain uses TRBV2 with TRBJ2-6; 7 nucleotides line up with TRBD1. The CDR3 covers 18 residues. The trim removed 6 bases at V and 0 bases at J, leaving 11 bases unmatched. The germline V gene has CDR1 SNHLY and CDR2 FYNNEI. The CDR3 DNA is TGTGCCAGCAGCGAACGGGGCAGGGGGATCTCTGGGGCCAACGTCCTGACTTTC. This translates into CASSERGRGISGANVLTF.

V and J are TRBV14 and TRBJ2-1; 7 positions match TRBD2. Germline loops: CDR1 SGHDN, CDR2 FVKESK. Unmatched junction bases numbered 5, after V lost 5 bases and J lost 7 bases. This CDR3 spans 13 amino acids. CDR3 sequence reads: CASSALLANEQFF. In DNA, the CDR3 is TGTGCCAGCAGCGCCCTACTAGCGAATGAGCAGTTCTTC.

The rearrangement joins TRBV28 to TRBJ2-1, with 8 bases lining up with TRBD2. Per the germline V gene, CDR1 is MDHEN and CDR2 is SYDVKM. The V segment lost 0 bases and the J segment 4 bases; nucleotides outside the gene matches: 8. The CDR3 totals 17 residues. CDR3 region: CASSLWSRGGQYNEQFF. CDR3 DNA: TGTGCCAGCAGTTTATGGAGTCGGGGGGGCCAGTACAATGAGCAGTTCTTC.

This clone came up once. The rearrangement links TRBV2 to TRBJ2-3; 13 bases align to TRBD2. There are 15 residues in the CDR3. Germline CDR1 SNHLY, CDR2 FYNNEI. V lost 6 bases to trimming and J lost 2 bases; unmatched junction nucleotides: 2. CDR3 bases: TGTGCCAGCAGACTAGCGGGAGGGAACACAGATACGCAGTATTTT. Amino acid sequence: CASRLAGGNTDTQYF.

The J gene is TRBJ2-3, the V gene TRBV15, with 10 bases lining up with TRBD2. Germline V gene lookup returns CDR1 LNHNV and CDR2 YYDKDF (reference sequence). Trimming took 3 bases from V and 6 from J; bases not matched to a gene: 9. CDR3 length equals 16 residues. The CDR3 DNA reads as TGTGCCACCAGCAGGCCTACTAGCGGGATAGGTGATACGCAGTATTTT. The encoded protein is CATSRPTSGIGDTQYF.

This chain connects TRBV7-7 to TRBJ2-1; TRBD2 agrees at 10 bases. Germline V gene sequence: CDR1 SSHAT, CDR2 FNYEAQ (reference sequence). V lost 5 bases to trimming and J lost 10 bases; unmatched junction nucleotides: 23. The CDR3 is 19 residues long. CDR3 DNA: TGTGCCAGCAGCCCCGGGACAAGGGGGAGCGGGAGGGCCGTTAGCGAGCAGTTCTTC. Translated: CASSPGTRGSGRAVSEQFF.

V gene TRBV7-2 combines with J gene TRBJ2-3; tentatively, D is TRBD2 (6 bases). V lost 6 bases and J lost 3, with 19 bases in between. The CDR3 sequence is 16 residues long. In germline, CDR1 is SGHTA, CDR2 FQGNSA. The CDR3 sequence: CASSLDYAPGTDTQYF. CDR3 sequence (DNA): TGTGCCAGCAGTTTGGACTATGCCCCTGGGACAGATACGCAGTATTTT. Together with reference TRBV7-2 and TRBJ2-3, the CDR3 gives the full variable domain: GAGVSQSPSNKVTEKGKDVELRCDPISGHTALYWYRQSLGQGLEFLIYFQGNSAPDKSGLPSDRFSAERTGGSVSTLTIQRTQQEDSAVYLCASSLDYAPGTDTQYFGPGTRLTVL.

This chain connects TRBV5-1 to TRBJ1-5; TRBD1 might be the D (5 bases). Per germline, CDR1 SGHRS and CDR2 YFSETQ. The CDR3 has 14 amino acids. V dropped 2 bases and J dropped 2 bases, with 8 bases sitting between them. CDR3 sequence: CASSLGGGNQPQHF. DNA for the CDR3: TGCGCCAGCAGCTTAGGAGGGGGCAATCAGCCCCAGCATTTT.

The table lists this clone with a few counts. The chain's CDR3 is CASRSQAAWEGGELFF. Here the CDR3 DNA reads TGTGCCAGCAGATCCCAGGCGGCCTGGGAGGGCGGGGAGCTGTTTTTT. The V call is TRBV11-2, the J call TRBJ2-2; TRBD2 matches at 7 bases. This CDR3 region has 16 residues. Germline V lookup: CDR1 SGHAT, CDR2 FQNNGV. V was pared by 6 bases and J by 7 bases, with 14 bases of the junction left unmatched.